This T cell receptor (beta chain) was found in a study of cytomegalovirus exposure and HLA in healthy donors. As for the study in general: About 85 million unique TCRs from HLA-typed donors were held in an early release of data.

PCR employed 60 Vbeta and 13 Jbeta primers. Assay: immunoSEQ multiplex PCR; the TCRdb copy retains only in-frame clones and omits some. In the table there are around 130,000 clones, about 85% of which are singletons. CDR1 is SGHTS, CDR2 YDEGEE, per germline. CDR3 size: 14 residues. V gave up 8 bases and J gave up 6 bases; unmatched junction bases: 9. This clone has only a few counts. The antigen remains undetermined. Study outcomes and limitations: More clonal expansion characterized HLA-associated TCR beta chains than equally common others in a later analysis.

The rearrangement joins TRBV5-8 to TRBJ1-5; 9 bases align to TRBD1. The receptor was derived from a boy under 18 in good health and CMV-seronegative. The sample comprised PBMCs. The CDR3 DNA reads TGTGCCAGTTCCGAGGACAGGGGAATTCAGCCCCAGCATTTT. Encoded protein: CASSEDRGIQPQHF.